The T cell receptor (beta chain) described here comes from a study of blood T cell repertoires in COVID-19 (TCRdb year 2020). About the study as a whole: Collaborator samples came from the United States, Italy and Spain and covered acute and convalescent phases of COVID-19. The prospective study material was composed of cDNA or gDNA derived from T cells, B-cell-depleted T cells, or PBMCs. Subjects who had been exposed to COVID-19, were actively infected with it, or had recovered from it provided the deeply sampled blood TCRbeta repertoires that made up the dataset. The repertoires were released in a freely available public database meant as a resource for research on the immune response to SARS-CoV-2. The samples were drawn from the first 160 participants of the ongoing ImmuneRACE study and from 950 to 1,500 subjects provided by 6 global collaborators. Sample metadata almost always included a de-identified subject ID, COVID-19 status, age in years and sex. HLA class I and class II types, where available, came from metadata supplied by the sample provider rather than from assay-based typing.

Worth noting for this clone: Its antigen is currently not known. No much larger clonotype is one base removed from it; base qualities were not supplied.

TCRbeta CDR3 regions were amplified from genomic DNA using the immunoSEQ Assay, a bias-controlled multiplex PCR. Per the source publication's procedure: Within the assay, amplification of reference gene primers was used to estimate how many nucleated cells each sample contained. Sequence reads were collapsed and filtered to measure the absolute abundance of every unique TCRbeta CDR3 rearrangement. For each sample, productive Simpson clonality was calculated by taking the square root of Simpson's diversity index across productive rearrangements. TCRdb re-hosts the immuneACCESS table, in-frame sequences only. Its copies lack some clones; in the studies checked, an unresolved V gene accounts for under half of them, and the cause for the rest is not known. V and J calls and clone size follow that table, whereas D and trimming were derived from the DNA. For this sample there are approximately 300,000 clones; roughly 90% appear just once. The biggest ten clones account for 11% of the sample.

At one collaborating source in Seattle, patients were enrolled during active infection and were followed longitudinally through the course of disease. Whole blood was collected in K2EDTA tubes by collaborating institutions according to the institutions' own protocols. For TCRbeta analysis, collaborator samples were shipped as frozen whole blood, as isolated PBMCs, or as DNA extracted from either sample type. What the authors observed across the whole study: The quantity of clinical and demographic metadata differed by source and by participant and was supplied without curation.

From a lookup of the germline V gene, CDR1 and CDR2 are SQVTM and ANQGSEA. V is cut back by 1 base and J by 7 bases, with 5 bases in the junction unmatched. The CDR3 runs 14 amino acids, cysteine and phenylalanine included. Just the 42-base CDR3 DNA is kept, in frame starting at base 1. Sequenced input: peripheral blood. This sequence uses TRBV29-1 and TRBJ2-1, with 9 central nucleotides matching TRBD2. This clonotype was sampled from a young woman with COVID-19, enrolled during active disease. The DNA reads as follows: TGCAGCGTTGAAGGTGGGACTAGCTATAATGAGCAGTTCTTC. Translated, it gives CSVEGGTSYNEQFF.